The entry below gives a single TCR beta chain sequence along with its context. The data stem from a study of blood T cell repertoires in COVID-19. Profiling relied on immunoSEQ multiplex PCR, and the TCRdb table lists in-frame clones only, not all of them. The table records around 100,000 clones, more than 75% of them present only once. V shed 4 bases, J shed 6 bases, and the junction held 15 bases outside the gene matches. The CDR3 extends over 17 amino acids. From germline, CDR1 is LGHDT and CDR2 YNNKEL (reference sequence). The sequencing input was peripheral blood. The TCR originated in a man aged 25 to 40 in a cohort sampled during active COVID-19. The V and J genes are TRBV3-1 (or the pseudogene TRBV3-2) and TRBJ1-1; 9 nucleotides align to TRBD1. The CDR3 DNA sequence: TGTGCCAGCAGCCCCCGACTCCCGGGACAGGGTTACCCTGAAGCTTTCTTT. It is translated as CASSPRLPGQGYPEAFF.